What follows is one T cell receptor (beta chain) and its context. The V end lost 8 bases, the J end lost 0 bases, and 16 bases lay between the germline ends. There are 15 residues in the CDR3. Germline CDR1 KGHSH, CDR2 LQKENI. These data come from a study of blood T cell repertoires in COVID-19. In the original analysis: Amplification from reference gene primers served as the basis for estimated nucleated cell counts. Measured with immunoSEQ multiplex PCR; TCRdb has only the in-frame clones, and not every one. V, J and clone size were drawn from that table, and D and trimming were deduced from the DNA. The sample consists of 200,000 to 300,000 clones, roughly 80% of them appearing once.

Sequencing was performed on peripheral blood. The clonotype was recovered from a woman aged 18 to 35 with acute or convalescent COVID-19. The chain carries TRBV18 and TRBJ1-1; maybe TRBD1 (5 bases). The CDR3 is CASARAGKMNTEAFF. The CDR3 nucleotides read TGTGCCAGCGCCCGGGCAGGGAAAATGAACACTGAAGCTTTCTTT.